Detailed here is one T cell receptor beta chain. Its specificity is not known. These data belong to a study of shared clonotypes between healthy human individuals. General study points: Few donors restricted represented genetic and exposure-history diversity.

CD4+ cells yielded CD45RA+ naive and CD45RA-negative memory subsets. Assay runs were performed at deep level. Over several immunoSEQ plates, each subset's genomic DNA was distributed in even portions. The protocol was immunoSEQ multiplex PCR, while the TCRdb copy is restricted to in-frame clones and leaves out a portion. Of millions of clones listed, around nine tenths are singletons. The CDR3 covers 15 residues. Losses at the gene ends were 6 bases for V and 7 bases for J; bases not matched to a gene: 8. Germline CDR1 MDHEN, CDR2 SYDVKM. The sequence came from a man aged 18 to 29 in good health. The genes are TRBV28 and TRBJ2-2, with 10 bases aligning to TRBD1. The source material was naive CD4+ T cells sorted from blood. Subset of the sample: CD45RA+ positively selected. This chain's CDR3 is CASSTTGGVFGELFF. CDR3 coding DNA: TGTGCCAGCAGCACGACAGGGGGCGTTTTCGGGGAGCTGTTTTTT.